This is a list of T cell receptor beta chains from one sample in a study of naive and memory T cell subsets. Each CDR3 protein gets one entry after TCRdb re-called the UMI-ligation and nested PCR reads with MiXCR. There are about 37,000 distinct CDR3 sequences in the sample; about 11% occur only once, and less than 4% lies in the top ten. Material: skin, obtained from a tuberculin skin test site. The source of these receptors is an adult in good health. Each CDR3 is given with its conserved first and last residue. Fields, in order: clone size, J gene, D gene, V gene, CDR3 protein, CDR3 DNA. The D gene is left open where the match is weak. The size of a clone is reported for some rows only, either as once, few or many, or as a class for expanded clones.

clone_size: many; j_call: TRBJ2-5; d_call: .; v_call: TRBV7-3; cdr3_aa: CASSLTREETQYF; cdr3_nt: TGTGCCAGCAGCTTAACGAGAGAAGAGACCCAGTACTTC
clone_size: many; j_call: TRBJ2-7; d_call: .; v_call: TRBV20-1; cdr3_aa: CSARDSEQYF; cdr3_nt: TGCAGTGCTAGAGATAGTGAGCAGTACTTC
clone_size: few; j_call: TRBJ2-3; d_call: TRBD2; v_call: TRBV2; cdr3_aa: CASSRTSGRSDTQYF; cdr3_nt: TGTGCCAGCAGTCGGACTAGCGGGAGGTCAGATACGCAGTATTTT
clone_size: .; j_call: TRBJ1-1; d_call: TRBD1; v_call: TRBV20-1; cdr3_aa: CSAPRQGPTEAFF; cdr3_nt: TGCAGTGCTCCCCGACAGGGGCCCACTGAAGCTTTCTTT
clone_size: many; j_call: TRBJ2-1; d_call: TRBD1; v_call: TRBV5-1; cdr3_aa: CASSLGQKYNEQFF; cdr3_nt: TGCGCCAGCAGTTTGGGACAGAAGTACAATGAGCAGTTCTTC
clone_size: .; j_call: TRBJ1-5; d_call: .; v_call: TRBV7-9; cdr3_aa: CATGSNQPQHF; cdr3_nt: TGTGCCACAGGTAGCAATCAGCCCCAGCATTTT
clone_size: few; j_call: TRBJ2-7; d_call: TRBD1; v_call: TRBV28; cdr3_aa: CASSNRGQGEQYF; cdr3_nt: TGTGCCAGCAGTAACAGGGGGCAAGGCGAGCAGTACTTC
clone_size: many; j_call: TRBJ1-2; d_call: .; v_call: TRBV19; cdr3_aa: CASRRALSLYGYTF; cdr3_nt: TGTGCCAGTAGGAGGGCCCTTAGTCTCTATGGCTACACCTTC
clone_size: .; j_call: TRBJ2-5; d_call: .; v_call: TRBV10-3; cdr3_aa: CATRAVGTVETQYF; cdr3_nt: TGTGCCACCAGGGCCGTAGGGACGGTGGAGACCCAGTACTTC
clone_size: few; j_call: TRBJ1-5; d_call: TRBD1; v_call: TRBV12-3/TRBV12-4; cdr3_aa: CASSSQGVEGNQPQHF; cdr3_nt: TGTGCCAGCAGCTCCCAGGGGGTTGAAGGCAATCAGCCCCAGCATTTT
clone_size: .; j_call: TRBJ1-2; d_call: .; v_call: TRBV20-1; cdr3_aa: CSARGGSTGNYGYTF; cdr3_nt: TGCAGTGCTAGAGGGGGCAGCACCGGAAACTATGGCTACACCTTC
clone_size: many; j_call: TRBJ1-5; d_call: TRBD1; v_call: TRBV20-1; cdr3_aa: CSARMTGAFFNQPQHF; cdr3_nt: TGCAGTGCCAGGATGACAGGGGCGTTCTTCAATCAGCCCCAGCATTTT
clone_size: .; j_call: TRBJ1-2; d_call: .; v_call: TRBV5-6; cdr3_aa: CASSPWGDGYGYTF; cdr3_nt: TGTGCCAGCAGCCCGTGGGGGGATGGCTATGGCTACACCTTC
clone_size: .; j_call: TRBJ1-6; d_call: .; v_call: TRBV20-1; cdr3_aa: CSARDRDLNNSPLHF; cdr3_nt: TGCAGTGCTAGAGATCGGGACCTTAATAATTCACCCCTCCACTTT
clone_size: many; j_call: TRBJ1-1; d_call: .; v_call: TRBV12-3/TRBV12-4; cdr3_aa: CASRLATGLMNTEAFF; cdr3_nt: TGTGCCAGCAGACTAGCTACGGGCCTCATGAACACTGAAGCTTTCTTT
clone_size: .; j_call: TRBJ2-2; d_call: TRBD1; v_call: TRBV7-2; cdr3_aa: CASSSRQGRAGTGELFF; cdr3_nt: TGTGCCAGCAGCTCGAGACAGGGAAGGGCAGGGACCGGGGAGCTGTTTTTT
clone_size: .; j_call: TRBJ1-3; d_call: .; v_call: TRBV12-3/TRBV12-4; cdr3_aa: CASIKRGEMAGAGNTIYF; cdr3_nt: TGTGCCAGCATTAAACGGGGGGAGATGGCAGGAGCTGGAAACACCATATATTTT
clone_size: many; j_call: TRBJ2-7; d_call: .; v_call: TRBV27; cdr3_aa: CASSPTVRYEQYF; cdr3_nt: TGTGCCAGCAGTCCAACAGTGCGCTACGAGCAGTACTTC
clone_size: few; j_call: TRBJ1-5; d_call: .; v_call: TRBV13; cdr3_aa: CASSLNGGLGNQPQHF; cdr3_nt: TGTGCCAGCAGCTTAAACGGGGGTTTGGGAAATCAGCCCCAGCATTTT
clone_size: .; j_call: TRBJ1-1; d_call: .; v_call: TRBV5-1; cdr3_aa: CATRGRNTEAFF; cdr3_nt: TGCGCCACACGGGGGAGGAACACTGAAGCTTTCTTT
clone_size: many; j_call: TRBJ2-6; d_call: .; v_call: TRBV2; cdr3_aa: CASSEQGPGANVLTF; cdr3_nt: TGTGCCAGCAGTGAACAGGGCCCTGGGGCCAACGTCCTGACTTTC
clone_size: few; j_call: TRBJ2-1; d_call: .; v_call: TRBV29-1; cdr3_aa: CSALGPRGAENNEQFF; cdr3_nt: TGCAGCGCCCTAGGGCCCAGGGGGGCTGAAAACAATGAGCAGTTCTTC
clone_size: .; j_call: TRBJ1-2; d_call: .; v_call: TRBV6-1; cdr3_aa: CASRPGFYGYTF; cdr3_nt: TGTGCCAGCAGGCCGGGGTTTTATGGCTACACCTTC
clone_size: few; j_call: TRBJ2-7; d_call: TRBD1; v_call: TRBV9; cdr3_aa: CASSGAGTGALEQYF; cdr3_nt: TGTGCCAGCAGCGGAGCCGGGACAGGGGCATTGGAGCAGTACTTC
clone_size: many; j_call: TRBJ2-3; d_call: TRBD2; v_call: TRBV4-1; cdr3_aa: CASSLDTGLAGEMGTQYF; cdr3_nt: TGCGCCAGCAGCCTAGACACGGGACTAGCGGGAGAAATGGGTACGCAGTATTTT
clone_size: few; j_call: TRBJ1-5; d_call: .; v_call: TRBV5-6; cdr3_aa: CASSLGQTNQPQHF; cdr3_nt: TGTGCCAGCAGCTTGGGACAGACTAATCAGCCCCAGCATTTT
clone_size: .; j_call: TRBJ2-1; d_call: .; v_call: TRBV19; cdr3_aa: CASSIRGDSYNEQFF; cdr3_nt: TGTGCCAGTAGTATCAGGGGAGACTCCTACAATGAGCAGTTCTTC
clone_size: many; j_call: TRBJ1-2; d_call: TRBD1; v_call: TRBV3-1; cdr3_aa: CASRIGDRGGGYTF; cdr3_nt: TGTGCCAGCAGGATAGGGGACAGGGGCGGCGGCTACACCTTC
clone_size: many; j_call: TRBJ2-7; d_call: TRBD1; v_call: TRBV11-2; cdr3_aa: CASSPGTGKGYEQYF; cdr3_nt: TGTGCCAGCAGCCCTGGGACAGGGAAAGGGTACGAGCAGTACTTC
clone_size: .; j_call: TRBJ2-1; d_call: .; v_call: TRBV5-1; cdr3_aa: CASSLEGSPYNEQFF; cdr3_nt: TGCGCCAGCAGCTTGGAAGGAAGCCCGTACAATGAGCAGTTCTTC
clone_size: .; j_call: TRBJ2-1; d_call: TRBD2; v_call: TRBV7-3; cdr3_aa: CASSWGGAGYEQFF; cdr3_nt: TGTGCCAGCAGCTGGGGGGGAGCGGGTTATGAGCAGTTCTTC
clone_size: .; j_call: TRBJ2-3; d_call: TRBD2; v_call: TRBV19; cdr3_aa: CASGKQAGRSTDTQYF; cdr3_nt: TGTGCCAGTGGTAAACAAGCGGGGAGGAGCACAGATACGCAGTATTTT
clone_size: many; j_call: TRBJ2-2; d_call: TRBD2; v_call: TRBV6-5; cdr3_aa: CASSYSMGLADTNTGELFF; cdr3_nt: TGTGCCAGCAGTTACTCGATGGGACTAGCGGACACGAACACCGGGGAGCTGTTTTTT
clone_size: many; j_call: TRBJ1-6; d_call: TRBD1; v_call: TRBV28; cdr3_aa: CASSMEDRGVSYNSPLHF; cdr3_nt: TGTGCCAGCAGTATGGAGGACAGGGGGGTCTCCTATAATTCACCCCTCCACTTT
clone_size: .; j_call: TRBJ2-3; d_call: TRBD1; v_call: TRBV7-9; cdr3_aa: CASSPFGTVTTDTQYF; cdr3_nt: TGCGCCAGCAGCCCGTTCGGGACAGTAACCACAGATACGCAGTATTTT
clone_size: many; j_call: TRBJ2-3; d_call: .; v_call: TRBV7-9; cdr3_aa: CASSLGVSARIDTQYF; cdr3_nt: TGTGCCAGCAGCTTAGGTGTTTCCGCTCGGATAGATACGCAGTATTTT
clone_size: few; j_call: TRBJ2-7; d_call: .; v_call: TRBV28; cdr3_aa: CASSLSGRYEQYF; cdr3_nt: TGTGCCAGCAGTCTAAGTGGACGCTACGAGCAGTACTTC
clone_size: many; j_call: TRBJ2-3; d_call: .; v_call: TRBV5-5; cdr3_aa: CASSLWEAASTDTQYF; cdr3_nt: TGTGCCAGCAGCTTGTGGGAGGCCGCTAGCACAGATACGCAGTATTTT
clone_size: few; j_call: TRBJ1-6; d_call: .; v_call: TRBV6-2/TRBV6-3; cdr3_aa: CASSGGMTSPLHF; cdr3_nt: TGTGCCAGCAGCGGTGGGATGACTTCACCCCTCCACTTT
clone_size: many; j_call: TRBJ1-2; d_call: .; v_call: TRBV7-8; cdr3_aa: CASSLAAVANYGYTF; cdr3_nt: TGTGCCAGCAGCTTAGCGGCGGTAGCTAACTATGGCTACACCTTC
clone_size: medium-sized; j_call: TRBJ2-3; d_call: .; v_call: TRBV27; cdr3_aa: CASSLGLSTDTQYF; cdr3_nt: TGTGCCAGCAGTTTGGGGCTAAGCACAGATACGCAGTATTTT
clone_size: .; j_call: TRBJ1-1; d_call: TRBD1; v_call: TRBV5-1; cdr3_aa: CASSPGQGKNLNTEAFF; cdr3_nt: TGCGCCAGCAGCCCAGGACAGGGTAAGAATCTGAACACTGAAGCTTTCTTT
clone_size: few; j_call: TRBJ2-1; d_call: .; v_call: TRBV6-6; cdr3_aa: CASSDTRGTSYNEQFF; cdr3_nt: TGTGCCAGCAGTGACACTAGGGGGACCTCCTACAATGAGCAGTTCTTC
clone_size: few; j_call: TRBJ1-5; d_call: .; v_call: TRBV12-3/TRBV12-4; cdr3_aa: CASSRGPQGRPDQPQHF; cdr3_nt: TGTGCCAGCAGTCGGGGACCACAGGGAAGACCTGATCAGCCCCAGCATTTT
clone_size: few; j_call: TRBJ1-1; d_call: .; v_call: TRBV7-3; cdr3_aa: CASSPTGNTEAFF; cdr3_nt: TGTGCCAGCAGCCCCACAGGAAACACTGAAGCTTTCTTT
clone_size: few; j_call: TRBJ1-2; d_call: .; v_call: TRBV7-9; cdr3_aa: CASSSQTTEGYTF; cdr3_nt: TGTGCCAGCAGCTCCCAGACGACAGAAGGCTACACCTTC
clone_size: .; j_call: TRBJ2-3; d_call: .; v_call: TRBV3-1; cdr3_aa: CASSPIHYSTDTQYF; cdr3_nt: TGTGCCAGCAGCCCCATTCACTATTCCACAGATACGCAGTATTTT
clone_size: few; j_call: TRBJ2-1; d_call: .; v_call: TRBV2; cdr3_aa: CASRQSSYNEQFF; cdr3_nt: TGTGCCAGCAGACAGAGCTCCTACAATGAGCAGTTCTTC
clone_size: many; j_call: TRBJ2-7; d_call: .; v_call: TRBV7-8; cdr3_aa: CASSPKGTLIYEQYF; cdr3_nt: TGTGCCAGCAGCCCCAAGGGGACTCTCATATACGAGCAGTACTTC
clone_size: .; j_call: TRBJ1-3; d_call: .; v_call: TRBV5-1; cdr3_aa: CASSPRTDGNTIYF; cdr3_nt: TGCGCCAGCAGCCCAAGGACAGACGGAAACACCATATATTTT
clone_size: many; j_call: TRBJ2-1; d_call: .; v_call: TRBV13; cdr3_aa: CASSLWTEEQFF; cdr3_nt: TGTGCCAGCAGCTTGTGGACCGAAGAGCAGTTCTTC
clone_size: .; j_call: TRBJ2-7; d_call: .; v_call: TRBV7-8; cdr3_aa: CASSLASPSYEQYF; cdr3_nt: TGTGCCAGCAGCTTAGCTTCCCCCTCCTACGAGCAGTACTTC
clone_size: few; j_call: TRBJ1-5; d_call: .; v_call: TRBV20-1; cdr3_aa: CSAQRGWSSNQPQHF; cdr3_nt: TGCAGTGCCCAAAGGGGGTGGTCTAGCAATCAGCCCCAGCATTTT
clone_size: many; j_call: TRBJ2-3; d_call: .; v_call: TRBV29-1; cdr3_aa: CSVGGGSDTQYF; cdr3_nt: TGCAGCGTTGGCGGAGGGTCAGATACGCAGTATTTT
clone_size: .; j_call: TRBJ1-2; d_call: .; v_call: TRBV7-3; cdr3_aa: CASSLTSSRGGHGYTF; cdr3_nt: TGTGCCAGCAGCTTAACCTCTTCGCGTGGCGGCCATGGCTACACCTTC
clone_size: medium-sized; j_call: TRBJ1-5; d_call: TRBD1; v_call: TRBV12-5; cdr3_aa: CASGLGQGEISNQPQHF; cdr3_nt: TGTGCTAGTGGTTTGGGGCAGGGGGAGATCAGCAATCAGCCCCAGCATTTT
clone_size: .; j_call: TRBJ2-2; d_call: TRBD1; v_call: TRBV12-3/TRBV12-4; cdr3_aa: CASSPPLDRIMAGELFF; cdr3_nt: TGTGCCAGCAGTCCTCCTTTGGACAGGATAATGGCCGGGGAGCTGTTTTTT
clone_size: .; j_call: TRBJ2-1; d_call: .; v_call: TRBV28; cdr3_aa: CASGGGRERSEQFF; cdr3_nt: TGTGCCAGCGGTGGTGGGCGGGAAAGAAGTGAGCAGTTCTTC
clone_size: few; j_call: TRBJ1-1; d_call: TRBD1; v_call: TRBV7-9; cdr3_aa: CASSPQGGLFTEAFF; cdr3_nt: TGTGCCAGCAGCCCACAGGGGGGTCTATTTACTGAAGCTTTCTTT
clone_size: .; j_call: TRBJ2-3; d_call: .; v_call: TRBV7-8; cdr3_aa: CASSQFPGHGRDTQYF; cdr3_nt: TGTGCCAGCAGTCAATTTCCGGGACACGGGAGAGATACGCAGTATTTT